The entry below gives a single T cell receptor (beta chain) sequence along with its context. Residents of about two dozen US areas, aged roughly 18 to 89 years, made up the participants. Self-reported history from a screening survey and questionnaire set each donor's cohort. This entry comes from a study of blood T cell repertoires in COVID-19. About the study: Donors in the United States, Italy and Spain gave samples during acute or convalescent COVID-19. In each case, the material was cDNA or gDNA derived from T cells, B-cell-depleted T cells, or PBMCs.

Profiling relied on immunoSEQ multiplex PCR, and the TCRdb table lists in-frame clones only, not all of them. The sample lists some 200,000 clones, 82% occurring once. V was clipped by 4 bases and J by 0 bases; unmatched bases: 9. Germline V gene data show CDR1 as SGHRS and CDR2 as YFSETQ. There are 17 residues in the CDR3. The chain carries TRBV5-1 and TRBJ1-4, with TRBD1 identical over 7 bases. This clonotype originated in a woman aged 60 to 75 with acute COVID-19. Sequenced input: PBMCs or T cells enriched from blood (not recorded which). CDR3 protein: CASSRGTAFATNEKLFF. The CDR3 coding sequence is TGCGCCAGCAGCCGAGGGACAGCCTTTGCAACTAATGAAAAACTGTTTTTT. Drawing the rest from reference TRBV5-1 and TRBJ1-4, the complete variable domain is KAGVTQTPRYLIKTRGQQVTLSCSPISGHRSVSWYQQTPGQGLQFLFEYFSETQRNKGNFPGRFSGRQFSNSRSEMNVSTLELGDSALYLCASSRGTAFATNEKLFFGSGTQLSVL.